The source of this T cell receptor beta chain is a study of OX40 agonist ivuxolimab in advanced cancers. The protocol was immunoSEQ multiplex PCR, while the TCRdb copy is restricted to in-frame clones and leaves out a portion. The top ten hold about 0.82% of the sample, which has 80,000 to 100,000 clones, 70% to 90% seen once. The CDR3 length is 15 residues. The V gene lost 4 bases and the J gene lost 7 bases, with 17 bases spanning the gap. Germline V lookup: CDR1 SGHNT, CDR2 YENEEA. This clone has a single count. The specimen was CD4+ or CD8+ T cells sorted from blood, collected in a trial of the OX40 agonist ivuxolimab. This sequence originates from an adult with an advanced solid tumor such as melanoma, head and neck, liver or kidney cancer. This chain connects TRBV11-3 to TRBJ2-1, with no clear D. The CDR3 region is CASSSTTTDPNEQFF. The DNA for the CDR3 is TGTGCCAGCAGCTCAACTACCACCGACCCGAATGAGCAGTTCTTC.